The sequence of this TCR beta chain was determined in a study of response to subunit inactivated influenza vaccine. TCRdb itself ran the RT-PCR reads through MiXCR, one entry per CDR3 protein. The sample shows roughly 790,000 distinct CDR3 sequences, about 20% of them seen only once. The CDR3 is made up of 17 amino acids. Germline values: CDR1 SGHNT, CDR2 YENEEA. V lost 2 bases, J lost 4 bases, and 8 bases stayed unmatched. Concerning this clonotype: The antigen is not known.

Study observations and caveats: Authors proposed each seasonal influenza vaccination draws in few new T cells.

This clonotype was obtained from a man between 45 and 60 years old who received an inactivated influenza vaccine. The chain combines TRBV11-3 with TRBJ2-1; 10 bases match TRBD2. The input for sequencing was PBMCs from blood, taken roughly 5 days after vaccination. The CDR3 sequence: CASSLSFGSGGYNEQFF. The CDR3 region has the DNA TGTGCCAGCAGCTTATCTTTTGGTAGCGGGGGGTACAATGAGCAGTTCTTC.